This TCR beta chain is from a study of Ad26.COV2.S vaccination and SARS-CoV-2 variants. Turning to the study itself: A COV1001 Ad26.COV2.S trial-arm participant provided the sample. The authors gave Ad26.COV2.S intramuscularly, either once or twice 56 days apart. Overall study results and limits: Vaccine recipients showed a spike-specific TCR breadth that was higher than in placebo recipients.

Remarks on this clone: Its specificity is unknown.

Treatment noted: around 19 received Ad26.COV2.S at low or high dose, single or two shots; about 5 received placebo; per-sample allocation not given. Each sample was drawn 63 days after the first injection (of vaccine or placebo). The method was immunoSEQ multiplex PCR; TCRdb's version includes in-frame clones alone and lacks a portion of them. This table holds roughly 300,000 clones, 75% to 90% found once. This CDR3 is built from 14 residues. Looked up from germline, CDR1 is MDHEN and CDR2 is SYDVKM. V was clipped by 2 bases and J by 8 bases, with 15 bases between them. The material was peripheral blood, obtained in a trial of Ad26.COV2.S vaccine versus placebo. The V and J genes are TRBV28 and TRBJ1-2; no firm D call. The clonotype originates from a person aged 18 to 59 who received the Ad26.COV2.S COVID-19 vaccine or a placebo. CDR3 DNA sequence: TGTGCCAGCAGTTTAGAGCCGGGATTGAGAGGCTACACCTTC. Its protein product is CASSLEPGLRGYTF.